The 15 T cell receptor gamma chains listed next were all sequenced from one sample in a study of gamma-delta chains in newborns, infants, children. TCRdb re-called the reads using CATT. This table has more than 2,000 gamma-chain clones, 30% appearing once. The source material was blood. All receptors come from a child who was a newborn, infant or young child, either healthy, febrile or measles-vaccinated (not recorded which).

This clone turned up a few times. The chain carries TRGV9 and TRGJ1 or TRGJ2. The CDR3 length is 12 residues. Trimming at V came to 5 bases and at J to 7 bases, leaving 8 bases not matched to a gene. The germline V gene has CDR1 GITISATS and CDR2 ISYDGTV (reference sequence). In DNA, the CDR3 is TGTGCCTTGTGGGGAACTAAATATAAGAAACTCTTT. This encodes CALWGTKYKKLF.

The chain has TRGV9 and TRGJ1 or TRGJ2. The V and J ends lost 0 bases and 12 bases, in that order; junction bases with no gene match: 14. Germline CDR1 GITISATS, CDR2 ISYDGTV (reference sequence). The CDR3 extends over 14 amino acids. The CDR3 here is CALWEVQGTWRKLF. The CDR3 bases are TGTGCCTTGTGGGAGGTGCAAGGGACTTGGCGGAAACTCTTT.

The chain joins TRGV5 to TRGJP1. Germline lookup yields CDR1 VINAFY and CDR2 YDVSNSKD. The CDR3 runs 12 residues. V dropped 0 bases and J dropped 12; count of bases not matched to a gene: 4. CDR3 bases: TGTGCCACCTGGGACAGGCATGGGTTCAAGATATTT. Protein product: CATWDRHGFKIF.

The chain has TRGV4 and TRGJ1 or TRGJ2. This CDR3 is 14 amino acids long. Germline lookup yields CDR1 EGSTGY and CDR2 YDSYTSSV. V shed 3 bases and J 12 bases; nucleotides not matched to a gene: 17. The DNA for the CDR3 is TGTGCCACCTGGGATCAGGGCCCTCGTACTGGGAAACTCTTT. It encodes CATWDQGPRTGKLF.

The V gene is TRGV9, the J gene TRGJ1 or TRGJ2. CDR1 is GITISATS and CDR2 is ISYDGTV in the germline V gene (reference sequence). The CDR3 is made up of 15 amino acids. The V segment lost 0 bases and the J segment 9 bases; nucleotides outside the gene matches: 14. In nucleotides, the CDR3 is TGTGCCTTGTGGGAGGTGCGCCGGGCCCGGTTTAAGAAACTCTTT. As protein: CALWEVRRARFKKLF.

With regard to this clone: This is likely an artifact of a read error, given a far larger clone one base away. The identical CDR3 is also encoded by other nucleotide sequences in the sample. The V gene is TRGV9, the J gene TRGJP. CDR3 length: 15 amino acids. Germline V gene data show CDR1 as GITISATS and CDR2 as ISYDGTV (reference sequence). The CDR3 region is CALWEQELGKKIKVF. CDR3 sequence (DNA): TGTGCCTTGTGGGAGCAAGAGTTGGGCAAAAAAATCAAAGTATTT.

V usage is TRGV9 and J usage is TRGJP1. In germline, CDR1 is GITISATS, CDR2 ISYDGTV (reference sequence). V dropped 3 bases and J dropped 0; count of bases not matched to a gene: 1. The CDR3 consists of 14 residues. The CDR3 spells CALWENTTGWFKIF. CDR3 sequence (DNA): TGTGCCTTGTGGGAGAATACCACTGGTTGGTTCAAGATATTT.

This clone appeared a few times. The V and J genes are TRGV2 and TRGJ1 or TRGJ2. The CDR3 is 13 amino acids. Germline loops: CDR1 EGSNGY, CDR2 YDSYNSKV. The trim removed 2 bases at V and 3 bases at J, leaving 4 bases unmatched. The CDR3 nucleotides are TGTGCCACCTGGGACGTTGTTTATTATAAGAAACTCTTT. Its translation: CATWDVVYYKKLF.

This clone occurred a few times. The chain joins TRGV5 to TRGJ1 or TRGJ2. This CDR3 spans 12 amino acids. Germline V CDR1 and CDR2: VINAFY, YDVSNSKD. J lost 3 bases, V lost 3 bases, and 2 bases had no gene match. In nucleotides, the CDR3 is TGTGCCACCTGGGACCGTTATTATAAGAAACTCTTT. Translating it yields CATWDRYYKKLF.

In this sample, this clone turned up a few times. V gene TRGV9 combines with J gene TRGJ1 or TRGJ2. The CDR3 loop spans 13 amino acids. Germline CDR1 GITISATS, CDR2 ISYDGTV (reference sequence). V lost 4 bases to trimming and J lost 3 bases; unmatched junction nucleotides: 6. CDR3 residues: CALWDRSYYKKLF. The CDR3 bases are TGTGCCTTGTGGGATCGTAGTTATTATAAGAAACTCTTT.

This clone was found a few times. Other DNA sequences of this sample code for an identical CDR3. The V gene is TRGV9, the J gene TRGJP. The CDR3 is 17 residues long. Looked up from germline, CDR1 is GITISATS and CDR2 is ISYDGTV (reference sequence). V gave up 1 base and J gave up 4 bases; unmatched junction bases: 4. The CDR3 region is CALWEVRQELGKKIKVF. CDR3 sequence (DNA): TGTGCCTTGTGGGAGGTTCGTCAAGAGTTGGGCAAAAAAATCAAGGTATTT.

The rearrangement links TRGV9 to TRGJP. J gave up 5 bases and V 0 bases, and 7 bases lay outside the gene matches. Per germline, CDR1 GITISATS and CDR2 ISYDGTV (reference sequence). The CDR3 has 18 residues. The CDR3 DNA reads as TGTGCCTTGTGGGAGGTGCAAAGGGAAGAGTTGGGCAAAAAAATCAAGGTATTT. The encoded protein is CALWEVQREELGKKIKVF.

In the case of this clone: This sequence may be a read error, since a much larger clone differs from it by one base. The chain employs TRGV9 and TRGJP. CDR3 length equals 17 residues. Germline loops: CDR1 GITISATS, CDR2 ISYDGTV (reference sequence). The trim removed 2 bases at V and 4 bases at J, leaving 5 bases unmatched. For the CDR3, the DNA is TGTGCCTTGTGGGAGGGCGCCCAAGAGTTGGGCAAAAAAATCAAGGTATTT. Protein: CALWEGAQELGKKIKVF.

In the case of this clone: The same CDR3 also results from other DNA sequences found in this sample. The chain recombines TRGV9 with TRGJP. Per the germline V gene, CDR1 is GITISATS and CDR2 is ISYDGTV (reference sequence). The CDR3 length is 15 residues. J lost 7 bases, V lost 4 bases, and 4 bases had no gene match. CDR3 nucleotide sequence: TGTGCCTTGTGGGATTATGAGTTGGGCAAAAAAATCAAGGTATTT. Protein: CALWDYELGKKIKVF.

This clone was seen a single time. This may stem from a read error, because a much larger clone lies one nucleotide away. Other nucleotide sequences from this sample produce the same CDR3. For the CDR3, the DNA is TGTGCCTTGTGGGAGGTGCTGGGCAAAAAAATCAAGGTTTTT. This translates into CALWEVLGKKIKVF. The chain combines TRGV9 with TRGJP. The germline gives CDR1 GITISATS, CDR2 ISYDGTV (reference sequence). The CDR3 is 14 amino acids.